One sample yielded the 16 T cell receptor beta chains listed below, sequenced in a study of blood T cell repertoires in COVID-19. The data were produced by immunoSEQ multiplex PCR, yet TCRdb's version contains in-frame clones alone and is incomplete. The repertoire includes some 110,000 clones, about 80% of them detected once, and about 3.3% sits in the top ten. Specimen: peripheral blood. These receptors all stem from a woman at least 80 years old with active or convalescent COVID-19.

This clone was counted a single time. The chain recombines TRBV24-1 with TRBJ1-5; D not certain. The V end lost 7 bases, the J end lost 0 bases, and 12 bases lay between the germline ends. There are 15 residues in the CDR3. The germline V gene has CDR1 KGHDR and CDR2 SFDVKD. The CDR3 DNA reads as TGTGCCACCAGCAAAGGAGGGAATAGCAATCAGCCCCAGCATTTT. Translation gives CATSKGGNSNQPQHF.

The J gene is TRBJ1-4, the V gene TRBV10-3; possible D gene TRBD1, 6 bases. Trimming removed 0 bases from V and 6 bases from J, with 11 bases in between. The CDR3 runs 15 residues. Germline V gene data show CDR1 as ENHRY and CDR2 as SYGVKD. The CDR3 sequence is CAISESRGPDEKLFF. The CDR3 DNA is TGTGCCATCAGTGAGTCGCGGGGGCCGGATGAAAAACTGTTTTTT.

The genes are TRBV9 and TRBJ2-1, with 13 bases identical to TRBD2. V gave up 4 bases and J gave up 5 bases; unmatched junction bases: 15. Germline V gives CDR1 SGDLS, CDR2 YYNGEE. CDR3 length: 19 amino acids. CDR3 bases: TGTGCCAGCAGCTATAACCCCGGGACTAGCGGGACACACCACAATGAGCAGTTCTTC. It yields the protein CASSYNPGTSGTHHNEQFF. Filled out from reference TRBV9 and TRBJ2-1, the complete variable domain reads DSGVTQTPKHLITATGQRVTLRCSPRSGDLSVYWYQQSLDQGLQFLIQYYNGEERAKGNILERFSAQQFPDLHSELNLSSLELGDSALYFCASSYNPGTSGTHHNEQFFGPGTRLTVL.

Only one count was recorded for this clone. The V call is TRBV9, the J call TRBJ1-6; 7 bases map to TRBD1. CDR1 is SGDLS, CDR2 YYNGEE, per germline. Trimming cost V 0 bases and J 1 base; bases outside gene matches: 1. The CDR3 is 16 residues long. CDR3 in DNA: TGTGCCAGCAGCGTAGAGACAGGGTCCTATAATTCACCCCTCCACTTT. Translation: CASSVETGSYNSPLHF.

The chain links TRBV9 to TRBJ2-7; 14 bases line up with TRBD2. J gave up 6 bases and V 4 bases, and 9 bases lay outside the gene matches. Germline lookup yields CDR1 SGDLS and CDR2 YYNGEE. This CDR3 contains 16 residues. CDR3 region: CASSPGLAGGPLEQYF. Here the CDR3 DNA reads TGTGCCAGCAGCCCCGGACTAGCGGGAGGCCCACTCGAGCAGTACTTC.

CDR3 residues: CASSPPRGPRQGNEQYF. CDR3 in DNA: TGTGCCAGCAGCCCCCCTAGAGGGCCAAGACAGGGGAACGAGCAGTACTTC. The V gene is TRBV4-2, the J gene TRBJ2-7; 8 nucleotides agree with TRBD1. CDR3 length equals 17 residues. CDR1 LGHNA and CDR2 YNFKEQ come from the germline V gene. Losses at the gene ends were 4 bases for V and 5 bases for J; bases not matched to a gene: 16.

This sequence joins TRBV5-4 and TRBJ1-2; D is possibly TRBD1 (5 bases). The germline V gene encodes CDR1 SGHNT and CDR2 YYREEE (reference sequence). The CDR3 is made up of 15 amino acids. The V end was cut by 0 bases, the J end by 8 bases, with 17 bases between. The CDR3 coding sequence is TGTGCCAGCAGCTTGGACAGGAAAGAACTGGGGGGCTACACCTTC. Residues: CASSLDRKELGGYTF.

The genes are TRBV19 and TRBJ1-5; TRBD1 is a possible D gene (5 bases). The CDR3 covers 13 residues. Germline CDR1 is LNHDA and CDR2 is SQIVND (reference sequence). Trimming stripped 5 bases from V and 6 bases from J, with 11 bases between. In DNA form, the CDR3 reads TGTGCCAGTAGTGGTACAGGCGCTCAGCCCCAGCATTTT. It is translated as CASSGTGAQPQHF.

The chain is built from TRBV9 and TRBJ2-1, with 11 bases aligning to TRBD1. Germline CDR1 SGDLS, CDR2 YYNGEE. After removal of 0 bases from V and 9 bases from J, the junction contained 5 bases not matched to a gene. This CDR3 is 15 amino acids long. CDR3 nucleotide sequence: TGTGCCAGCAGCGTAGCGGACAGGGGGCTAAGTGAGCAGTTCTTC. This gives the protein CASSVADRGLSEQFF.

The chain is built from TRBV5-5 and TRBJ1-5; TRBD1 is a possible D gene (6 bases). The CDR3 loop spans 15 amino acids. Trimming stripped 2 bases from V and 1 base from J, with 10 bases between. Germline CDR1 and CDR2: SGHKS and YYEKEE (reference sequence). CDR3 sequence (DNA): TGTGCCAGCAGCTTCCTGGGGGCCAGCAATCAGCCCCAGCATTTT. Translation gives CASSFLGASNQPQHF.

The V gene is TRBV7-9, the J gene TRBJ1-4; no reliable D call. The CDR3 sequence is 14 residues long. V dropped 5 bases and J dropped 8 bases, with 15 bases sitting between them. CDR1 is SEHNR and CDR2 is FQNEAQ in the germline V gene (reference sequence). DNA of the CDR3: TGTGCCAGCAGCACCTCCCGGGGTAGCGAAAAACTGTTTTTT. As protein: CASSTSRGSEKLFF.

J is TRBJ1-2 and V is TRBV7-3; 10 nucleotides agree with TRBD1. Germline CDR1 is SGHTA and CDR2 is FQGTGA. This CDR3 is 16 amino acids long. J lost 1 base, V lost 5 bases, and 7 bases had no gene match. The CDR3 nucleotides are TGTGCCAGCAGCCACGGCGGGACAGGGGATAACTATGGCTACACCTTC. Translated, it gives CASSHGGTGDNYGYTF.

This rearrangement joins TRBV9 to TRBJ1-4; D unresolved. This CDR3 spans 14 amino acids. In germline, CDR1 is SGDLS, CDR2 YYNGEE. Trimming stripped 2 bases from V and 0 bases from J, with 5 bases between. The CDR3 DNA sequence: TGTGCCAGCAGCGTGAGTGCAACTAATGAAAAACTGTTTTTT. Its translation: CASSVSATNEKLFF.

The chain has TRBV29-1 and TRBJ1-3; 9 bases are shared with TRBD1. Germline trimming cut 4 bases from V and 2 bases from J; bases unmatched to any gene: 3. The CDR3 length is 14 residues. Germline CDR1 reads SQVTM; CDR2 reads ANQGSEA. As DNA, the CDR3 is TGCAGCGTTGTACAGGGGGCTACTGGAAACACCATATATTTT. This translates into CSVVQGATGNTIYF.

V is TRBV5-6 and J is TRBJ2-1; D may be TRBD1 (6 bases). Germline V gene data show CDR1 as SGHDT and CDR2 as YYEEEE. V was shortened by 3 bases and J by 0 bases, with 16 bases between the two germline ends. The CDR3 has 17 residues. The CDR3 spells CASSYEFRDTSYNEQFF. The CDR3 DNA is TGTGCCAGCAGCTACGAGTTTCGGGACACCTCCTACAATGAGCAGTTCTTC. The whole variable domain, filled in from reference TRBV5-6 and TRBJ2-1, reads DAGVTQSPTHLIKTRGQQVTLRCSPKSGHDTVSWYQQALGQGPQFIFQYYEEEERQRGNFPDRFSGHQFPNYSSELNVNALLLGDSALYLCASSYEFRDTSYNEQFFGPGTRLTVL.

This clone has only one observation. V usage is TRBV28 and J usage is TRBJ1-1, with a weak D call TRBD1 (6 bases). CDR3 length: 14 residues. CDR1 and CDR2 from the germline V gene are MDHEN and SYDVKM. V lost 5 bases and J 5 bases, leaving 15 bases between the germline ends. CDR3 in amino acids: CASSRDTPSTEAFF. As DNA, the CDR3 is TGTGCCAGCAGTCGGGACACCCCTAGTACTGAAGCTTTCTTT.